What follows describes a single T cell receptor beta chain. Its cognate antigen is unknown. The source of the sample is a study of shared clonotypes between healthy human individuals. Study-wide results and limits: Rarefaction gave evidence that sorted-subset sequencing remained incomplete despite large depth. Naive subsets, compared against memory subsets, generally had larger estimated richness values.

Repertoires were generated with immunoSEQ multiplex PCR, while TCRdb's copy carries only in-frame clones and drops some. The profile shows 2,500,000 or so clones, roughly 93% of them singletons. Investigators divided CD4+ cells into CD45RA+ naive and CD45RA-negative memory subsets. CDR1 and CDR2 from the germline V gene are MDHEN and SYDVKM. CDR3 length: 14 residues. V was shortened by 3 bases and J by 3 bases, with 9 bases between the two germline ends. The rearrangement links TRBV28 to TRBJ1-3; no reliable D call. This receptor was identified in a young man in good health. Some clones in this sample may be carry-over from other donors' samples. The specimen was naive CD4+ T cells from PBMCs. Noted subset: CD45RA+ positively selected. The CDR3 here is CASSFGVLGNTIYF. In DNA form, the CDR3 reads TGTGCCAGCAGTTTTGGTGTACTTGGAAACACCATATATTTT.